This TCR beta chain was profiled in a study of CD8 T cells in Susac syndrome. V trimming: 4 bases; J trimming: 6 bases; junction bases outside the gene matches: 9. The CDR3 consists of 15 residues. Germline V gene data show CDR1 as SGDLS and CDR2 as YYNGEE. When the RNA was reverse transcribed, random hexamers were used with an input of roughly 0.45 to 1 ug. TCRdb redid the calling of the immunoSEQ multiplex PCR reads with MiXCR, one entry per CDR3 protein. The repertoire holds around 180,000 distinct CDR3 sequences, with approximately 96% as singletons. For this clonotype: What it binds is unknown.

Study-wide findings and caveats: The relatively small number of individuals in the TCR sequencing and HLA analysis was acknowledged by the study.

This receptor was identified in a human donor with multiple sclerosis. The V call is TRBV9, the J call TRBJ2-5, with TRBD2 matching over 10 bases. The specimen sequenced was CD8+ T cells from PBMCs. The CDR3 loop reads CASSPQAGGRQTQYF. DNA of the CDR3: TGTGCCAGCAGCCCTCAAGCGGGGGGGCGGCAGACCCAGTACTTC.